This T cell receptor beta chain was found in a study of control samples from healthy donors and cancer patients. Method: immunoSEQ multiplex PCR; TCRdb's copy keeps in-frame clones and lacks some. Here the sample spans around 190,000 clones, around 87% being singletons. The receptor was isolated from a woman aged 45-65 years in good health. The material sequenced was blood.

The DNA for the CDR3 is TGTGCCAGCAGCTCTCCGGAATCCGGGATTTCTAAGCAGTTCTTC. It codes for CASSSPESGISKQFF. The rearrangement joins TRBV5-4 to TRBJ2-1, with D perhaps matching TRBD2 (5 bases). This CDR3 is 15 amino acids long. Germline V gene sequence: CDR1 SGHNT, CDR2 YYREEE (reference sequence). With 3 bases removed from V and 11 bases from J, the gap between germline ends came to 21 bases.